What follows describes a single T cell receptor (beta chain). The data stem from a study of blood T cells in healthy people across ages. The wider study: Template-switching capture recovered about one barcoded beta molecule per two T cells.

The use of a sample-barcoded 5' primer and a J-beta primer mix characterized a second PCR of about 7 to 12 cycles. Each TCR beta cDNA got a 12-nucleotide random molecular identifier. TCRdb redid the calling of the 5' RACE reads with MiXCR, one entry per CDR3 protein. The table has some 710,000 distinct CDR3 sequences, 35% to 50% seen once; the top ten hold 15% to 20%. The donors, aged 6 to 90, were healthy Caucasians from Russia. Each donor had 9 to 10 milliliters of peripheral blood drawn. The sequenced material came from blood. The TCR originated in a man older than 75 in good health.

This CDR3 reads CSVAHTANTEAFF. DNA for the CDR3: TGCAGCGTTGCACATACAGCGAACACTGAAGCTTTCTTT. The V call is TRBV29-1, the J call TRBJ1-1, with D hard to call. Trimming stripped 4 bases from V and 1 base from J, with 10 bases between. Germline lookup yields CDR1 SQVTM and CDR2 ANQGSEA. The CDR3 is 13 amino acids.